A selection of T cell receptor beta chains follows, all from one sample in a study of regulatory T cells in long-lasting Graves disease. TCRdb recomputed calls from the multiplex PCR reads with MiXCR, one row per CDR3 protein. Counted here are roughly 300,000 distinct CDR3 sequences, around a fifth occurring once; the ten biggest clones make up just over 55%. The sequences come from peripheral blood mononuclear cells (PBMCs), collected when the disease was refractory, from a patient treated with antithyroid drugs. Source of these receptors: a female donor with Graves disease. Each CDR3 is given with its conserved first and last residue. A D gene is named only where the DNA matches it firmly. For some rows the clone size is stated as once, few or many, or as a class when expanded; others skip it.

v_gene: TRBV11-2; abundance: .; j_gene: TRBJ1-6; d_gene: TRBD1; CDR3nt: TGTGCCAGCAGCTTAACCGGGACAGGGCCCGCTCCGCTCCACTTT; CDR3aa: CASSLTGTGPAPLHF
v_gene: TRBV11-1; abundance: many; j_gene: TRBJ1-2; d_gene: .; CDR3nt: TGTGCCAGCAACGGACAGCTAGATGGCTACACCTTC; CDR3aa: CASNGQLDGYTF
v_gene: TRBV19; abundance: .; j_gene: TRBJ2-7; d_gene: .; CDR3nt: TGTGCCAGTAGTATACTGGGACGGGTATACGAGCAGTACTTC; CDR3aa: CASSILGRVYEQYF
v_gene: TRBV10-3; abundance: .; j_gene: TRBJ2-6; d_gene: .; CDR3nt: TGTGCCATCAGTAGGGGCTCTGGGGCCAACGTCCTGACTTTC; CDR3aa: CAISRGSGANVLTF
v_gene: TRBV20-1; abundance: few; j_gene: TRBJ2-4; d_gene: .; CDR3nt: TGCAGTGCTTCTAGCGAGGGCATTCAGTACTTC; CDR3aa: CSASSEGIQYF
v_gene: TRBV12-3/TRBV12-4; abundance: many; j_gene: TRBJ2-7; d_gene: .; CDR3nt: TGTGCCAGCTCAGATTCGAGCTCCTACGAGCAGTACTTC; CDR3aa: CASSDSSSYEQYF
v_gene: TRBV6-1; abundance: .; j_gene: TRBJ2-7; d_gene: TRBD1; CDR3nt: TGTGCCAGCAGTCCGGACAGGGGGAGCTCCTACGAGCAGTACTTC; CDR3aa: CASSPDRGSSYEQYF
v_gene: TRBV20-1; abundance: .; j_gene: TRBJ2-3; d_gene: .; CDR3nt: TGCAGTGCTAGAGAACCTAGCACAGATACGCAGTATTTT; CDR3aa: CSAREPSTDTQYF
v_gene: TRBV6-1; abundance: .; j_gene: TRBJ2-5; d_gene: .; CDR3nt: TGTGCCAGCAGAATTGATCTGGAGAGACCCGGTCGGCCGACCCAGTACTTC; CDR3aa: CASRIDLERPGRPTQYF
v_gene: TRBV20-1; abundance: few; j_gene: TRBJ2-5; d_gene: TRBD2; CDR3nt: TGCAGTGCTAGAGAACTAGCGGGAGTTGGAGAGACCCAGTACTTC; CDR3aa: CSARELAGVGETQYF
v_gene: TRBV7-6; abundance: few; j_gene: TRBJ2-1; d_gene: TRBD2; CDR3nt: TGTGCCAGCAGCTTATCGATAGCGGGAGGGTACAATGAGCAGTTCTTC; CDR3aa: CASSLSIAGGYNEQFF
v_gene: TRBV27; abundance: many; j_gene: TRBJ2-7; d_gene: TRBD2; CDR3nt: TGTGCCAGCAGGCCCGGCGGGGGTTCCTCCTACGAGCAGTACTTC; CDR3aa: CASRPGGGSSYEQYF
v_gene: TRBV28; abundance: .; j_gene: TRBJ1-1; d_gene: .; CDR3nt: TGTGCCAGCAGTAAATCCGGCCCGAACACTGAAGCTTTCTTT; CDR3aa: CASSKSGPNTEAFF
v_gene: TRBV28; abundance: many; j_gene: TRBJ2-7; d_gene: TRBD1; CDR3nt: TGTGCCAGCAGGTGGCAGGGGGCCTACGAGCAGTACTTC; CDR3aa: CASRWQGAYEQYF
v_gene: TRBV9; abundance: few; j_gene: TRBJ1-2; d_gene: .; CDR3nt: TGTGCCAGCAGCGTAGAGCCAGGGCTTAGCTATGGCTACACCTTC; CDR3aa: CASSVEPGLSYGYTF
v_gene: TRBV6-2/TRBV6-3; abundance: many; j_gene: TRBJ1-1; d_gene: .; CDR3nt: TGTGCCAGCAGTTTTCCCGAACAGGAAGCTTTCTTT; CDR3aa: CASSFPEQEAFF
v_gene: TRBV2; abundance: many; j_gene: TRBJ1-2; d_gene: .; CDR3nt: TGTGCCAGCAGTGAGAGGGTAGCTGGCTACACCTTC; CDR3aa: CASSERVAGYTF
v_gene: TRBV2; abundance: few; j_gene: TRBJ2-7; d_gene: TRBD1; CDR3nt: TGTGCCAGCTCAGACAGGGAAGGATCTTACGAGCAGTACTTC; CDR3aa: CASSDREGSYEQYF
v_gene: TRBV30; abundance: .; j_gene: TRBJ2-7; d_gene: .; CDR3nt: TGTGCCTGGAGTCCATCACATTACGAGCAGTACTTC; CDR3aa: CAWSPSHYEQYF
v_gene: TRBV6-1; abundance: .; j_gene: TRBJ1-4; d_gene: .; CDR3nt: TGTGCCAGCAGTGAACAGACAAGCTACAAGGAAAAACTGTTTTTT; CDR3aa: CASSEQTSYKEKLFF
v_gene: TRBV4-1; abundance: few; j_gene: TRBJ1-1; d_gene: .; CDR3nt: TGCGCCAGCAGCCAAGCAGGGGTGCGGGAGGCTTTCTTT; CDR3aa: CASSQAGVREAFF
v_gene: TRBV15; abundance: .; j_gene: TRBJ2-1; d_gene: TRBD1; CDR3nt: TGTGCCACCAGCAGTCGACAGGGGCGAATCAATGAGCAGTTCTTC; CDR3aa: CATSSRQGRINEQFF
v_gene: TRBV4-1; abundance: few; j_gene: TRBJ1-4; d_gene: TRBD1; CDR3nt: TGCGCCAGCAGCCAGATACCCACAGGGGAAGGGGAACTGTTTTTT; CDR3aa: CASSQIPTGEGELFF
v_gene: TRBV6-4; abundance: .; j_gene: TRBJ1-3; d_gene: .; CDR3nt: TGTGCCAGCAGGAGCAGTCGCACCATATATTTT; CDR3aa: CASRSSRTIYF
v_gene: TRBV12-3/TRBV12-4; abundance: .; j_gene: TRBJ1-6; d_gene: .; CDR3nt: TGTGCCAGCAGCCTTAGAACACGGGGTTCCTATAATTCACCCCTCCACTTT; CDR3aa: CASSLRTRGSYNSPLHF
v_gene: TRBV28; abundance: many; j_gene: TRBJ2-7; d_gene: .; CDR3nt: TGTGCCAGCAGCACAAGAGTCACAACCTCCTACGAGCAGTACTTC; CDR3aa: CASSTRVTTSYEQYF
v_gene: TRBV7-8; abundance: .; j_gene: TRBJ2-1; d_gene: .; CDR3nt: TGTGCCAGCAGCTCCTTCAGGGGTGTGGTCTACAATGAGCAGTTCTTC; CDR3aa: CASSSFRGVVYNEQFF
v_gene: TRBV5-1; abundance: few; j_gene: TRBJ2-7; d_gene: .; CDR3nt: TGCGCCAGCGCCCAAGGACATCCTAACTACGAGCAGTACTTC; CDR3aa: CASAQGHPNYEQYF
v_gene: TRBV28; abundance: few; j_gene: TRBJ1-1; d_gene: .; CDR3nt: TGTGCCAGCAGCCCGCTCAGGGAGGGTACTGAAGCTTTCTTT; CDR3aa: CASSPLREGTEAFF